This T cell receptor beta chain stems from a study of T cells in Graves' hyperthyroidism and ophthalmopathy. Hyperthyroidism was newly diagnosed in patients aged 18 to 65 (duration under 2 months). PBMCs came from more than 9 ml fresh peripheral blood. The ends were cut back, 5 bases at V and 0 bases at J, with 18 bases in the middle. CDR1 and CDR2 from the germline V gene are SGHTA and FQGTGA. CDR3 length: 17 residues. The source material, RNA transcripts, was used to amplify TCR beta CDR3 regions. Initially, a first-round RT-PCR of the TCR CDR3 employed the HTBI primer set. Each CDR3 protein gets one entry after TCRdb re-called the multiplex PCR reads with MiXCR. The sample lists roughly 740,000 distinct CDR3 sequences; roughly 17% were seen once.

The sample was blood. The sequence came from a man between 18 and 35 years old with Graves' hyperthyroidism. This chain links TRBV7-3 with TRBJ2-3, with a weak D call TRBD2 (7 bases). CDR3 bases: TGTGCCAGCAGCCCGAACGCTAGGGGGGGGAGCACAGATACGCAGTATTTT. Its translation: CASSPNARGGSTDTQYF. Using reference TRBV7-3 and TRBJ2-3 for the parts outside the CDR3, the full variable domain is GAGVSQTPSNKVTEKGKYVELRCDPISGHTALYWYRQSLGQGPEFLIYFQGTGAADDSGLPNDRFFAVRPEGSVSTLKIQRTERGDSAVYLCASSPNARGGSTDTQYFGPGTRLTVL.